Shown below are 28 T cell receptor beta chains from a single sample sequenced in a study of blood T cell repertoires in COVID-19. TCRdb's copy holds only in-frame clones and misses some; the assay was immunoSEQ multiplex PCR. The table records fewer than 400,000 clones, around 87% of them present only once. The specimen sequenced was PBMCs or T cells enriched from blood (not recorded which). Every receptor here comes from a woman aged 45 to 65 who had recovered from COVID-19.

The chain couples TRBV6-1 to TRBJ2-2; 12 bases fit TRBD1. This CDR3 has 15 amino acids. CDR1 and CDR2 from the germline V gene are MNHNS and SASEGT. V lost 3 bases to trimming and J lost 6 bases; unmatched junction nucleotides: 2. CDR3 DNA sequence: TGTGCCAGCAGTGAGGGACAGGGGGCATCCGGGGAGCTGTTTTTT. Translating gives CASSEGQGASGELFF.

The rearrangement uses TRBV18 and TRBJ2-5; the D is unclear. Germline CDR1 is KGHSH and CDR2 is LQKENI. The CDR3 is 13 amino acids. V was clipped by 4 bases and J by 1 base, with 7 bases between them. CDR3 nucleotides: TGTGCCAGCTCACTTAACTCCCAAGAGACCCAGTACTTC. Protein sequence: CASSLNSQETQYF.

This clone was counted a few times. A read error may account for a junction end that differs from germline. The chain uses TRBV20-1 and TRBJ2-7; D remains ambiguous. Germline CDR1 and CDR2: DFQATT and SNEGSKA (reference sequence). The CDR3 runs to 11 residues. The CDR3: CSAISAYEQYF. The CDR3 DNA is TGCAGTGCTATCTCCGCCTACGAACAGTACTTC.

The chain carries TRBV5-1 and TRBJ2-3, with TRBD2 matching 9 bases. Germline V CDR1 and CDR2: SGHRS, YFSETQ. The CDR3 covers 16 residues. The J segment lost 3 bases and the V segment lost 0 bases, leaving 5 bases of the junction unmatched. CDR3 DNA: TGCGCCAGCAGCTTGGCCTCTAGCGGGGTTACAGATACGCAGTATTTT. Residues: CASSLASSGVTDTQYF.

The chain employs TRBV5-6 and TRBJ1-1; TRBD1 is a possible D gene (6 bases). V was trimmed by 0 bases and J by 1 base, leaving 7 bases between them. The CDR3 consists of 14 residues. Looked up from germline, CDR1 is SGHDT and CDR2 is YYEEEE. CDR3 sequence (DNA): TGTGCCAGCAGCTTGGGGGGACAGAACACTGAAGCTTTCTTT. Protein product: CASSLGGQNTEAFF.

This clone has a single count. CDR3 loop: CASRSGQGSSYEQYF. In nucleotides, the CDR3 is TGTGCCAGCAGATCCGGACAGGGGAGCTCCTACGAGCAGTACTTC. This sequence joins TRBV6-5 and TRBJ2-7, with 9 bases lining up with TRBD1. The V and J ends lost 6 bases and 0 bases, in that order; junction bases with no gene match: 6. CDR3 length equals 15 residues. The germline V gene encodes CDR1 MNHEY and CDR2 SVGAGI.

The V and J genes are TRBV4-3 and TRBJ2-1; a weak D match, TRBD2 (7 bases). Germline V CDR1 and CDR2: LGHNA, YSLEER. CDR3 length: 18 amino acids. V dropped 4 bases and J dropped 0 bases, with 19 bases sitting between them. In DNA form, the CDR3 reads TGCGCCAGCAGCCGAGTGGGGTTGGCGGGGGCCTCCTACAATGAGCAGTTCTTC. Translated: CASSRVGLAGASYNEQFF.

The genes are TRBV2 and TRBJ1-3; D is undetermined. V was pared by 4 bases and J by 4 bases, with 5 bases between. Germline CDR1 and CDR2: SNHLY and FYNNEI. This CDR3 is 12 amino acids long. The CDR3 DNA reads TGTGCCAGCAGTGTGGAGGGAAACACCATATATTTT. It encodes CASSVEGNTIYF. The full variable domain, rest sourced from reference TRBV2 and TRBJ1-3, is EPEVTQTPSHQVTQMGQEVILRCVPISNHLYFYWYRQILGQKVEFLVSFYNNEISEKSEIFDDQFSVERPDGSNFTLKIRSTKLEDSAMYFCASSVEGNTIYFGEGSWLTVV.

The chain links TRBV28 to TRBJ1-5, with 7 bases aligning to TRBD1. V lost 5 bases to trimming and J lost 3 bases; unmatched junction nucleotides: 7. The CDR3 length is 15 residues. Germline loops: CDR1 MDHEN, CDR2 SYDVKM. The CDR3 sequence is CASSRDRQFNQPQHF. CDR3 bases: TGTGCCAGCAGTCGGGACAGACAATTCAATCAGCCCCAGCATTTT. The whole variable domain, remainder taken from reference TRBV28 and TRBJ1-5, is DVKVTQSSRYLVKRTGEKVFLECVQDMDHENMFWYRQDPGLGLRLIYFSYDVKMKEKGDIPEGYSVSREKKERFSLILESASTNQTSMYLCASSRDRQFNQPQHFGDGTRLSIL.

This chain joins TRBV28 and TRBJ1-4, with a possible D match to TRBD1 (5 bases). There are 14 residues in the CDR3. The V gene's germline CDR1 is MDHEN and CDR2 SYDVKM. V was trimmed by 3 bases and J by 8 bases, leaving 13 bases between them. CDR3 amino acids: CASSLSRVREKLFF. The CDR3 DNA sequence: TGTGCCAGCAGTTTGTCCAGGGTGAGGGAAAAACTGTTTTTT.

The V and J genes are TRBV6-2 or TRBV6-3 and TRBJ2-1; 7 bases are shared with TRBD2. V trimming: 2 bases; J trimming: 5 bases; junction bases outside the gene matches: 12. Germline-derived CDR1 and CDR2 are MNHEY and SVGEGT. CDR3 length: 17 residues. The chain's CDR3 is CASSYVRGRLADNEQFF. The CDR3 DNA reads TGTGCCAGCAGTTACGTTAGGGGCAGACTAGCAGACAATGAGCAGTTCTTC.

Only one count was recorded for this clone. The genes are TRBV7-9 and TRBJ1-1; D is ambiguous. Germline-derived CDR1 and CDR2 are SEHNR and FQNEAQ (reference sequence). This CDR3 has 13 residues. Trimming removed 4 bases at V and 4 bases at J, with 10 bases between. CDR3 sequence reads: CASSSSGSTEAFF. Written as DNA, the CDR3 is TGTGCCAGCAGCTCTTCCGGGTCCACTGAAGCTTTCTTT.

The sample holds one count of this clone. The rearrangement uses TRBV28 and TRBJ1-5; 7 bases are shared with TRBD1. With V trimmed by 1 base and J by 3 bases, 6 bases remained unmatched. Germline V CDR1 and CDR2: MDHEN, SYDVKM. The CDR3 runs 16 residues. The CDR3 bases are TGTGCCAGCAGTTTATACCCGGGACAGCACAATCAGCCCCAGCATTTT. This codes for CASSLYPGQHNQPQHF.

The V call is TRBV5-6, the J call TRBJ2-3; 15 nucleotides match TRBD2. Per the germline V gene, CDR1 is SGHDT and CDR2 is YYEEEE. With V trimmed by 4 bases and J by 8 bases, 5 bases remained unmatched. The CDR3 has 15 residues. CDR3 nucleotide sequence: TGTGCCAGCAGCGGACTAGCGGGGGGGCATGCTACGCAGTATTTT. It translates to CASSGLAGGHATQYF.

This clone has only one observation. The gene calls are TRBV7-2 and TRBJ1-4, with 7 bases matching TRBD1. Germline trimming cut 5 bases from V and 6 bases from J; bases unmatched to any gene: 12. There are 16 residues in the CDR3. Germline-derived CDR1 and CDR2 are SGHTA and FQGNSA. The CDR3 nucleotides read TGTGCCAGCAGCCAAGACCGACAGGGTCTTTATGAAAAACTGTTTTTT. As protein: CASSQDRQGLYEKLFF.

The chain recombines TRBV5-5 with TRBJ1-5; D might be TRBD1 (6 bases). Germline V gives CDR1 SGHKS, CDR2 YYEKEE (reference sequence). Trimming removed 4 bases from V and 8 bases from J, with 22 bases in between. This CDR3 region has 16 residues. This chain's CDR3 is CASSPWWGPESEPQHF. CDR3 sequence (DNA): TGTGCCAGCAGCCCGTGGTGGGGGCCAGAATCAGAGCCCCAGCATTTT.

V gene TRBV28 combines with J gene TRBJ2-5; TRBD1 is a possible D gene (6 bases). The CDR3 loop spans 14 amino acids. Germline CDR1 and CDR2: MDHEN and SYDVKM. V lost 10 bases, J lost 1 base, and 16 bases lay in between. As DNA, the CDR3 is TGTGCCACAGAGCGAGGGGGATCCCAAGAGACCCAGTACTTC. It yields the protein CATERGGSQETQYF.

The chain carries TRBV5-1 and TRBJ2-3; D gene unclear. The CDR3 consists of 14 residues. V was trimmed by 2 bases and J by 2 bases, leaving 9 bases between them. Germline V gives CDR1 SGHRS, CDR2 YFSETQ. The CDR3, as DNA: TGCGCCAGCAGCTTCGGCCAGGACACAGATACGCAGTATTTT. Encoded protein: CASSFGQDTDTQYF.

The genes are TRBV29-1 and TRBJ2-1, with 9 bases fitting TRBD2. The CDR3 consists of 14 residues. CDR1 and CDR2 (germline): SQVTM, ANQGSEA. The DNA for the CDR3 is TGCAGTGTTATAGCGGGGGTTATCTACAATGAGCAGTTCTTC. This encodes CSVIAGVIYNEQFF.

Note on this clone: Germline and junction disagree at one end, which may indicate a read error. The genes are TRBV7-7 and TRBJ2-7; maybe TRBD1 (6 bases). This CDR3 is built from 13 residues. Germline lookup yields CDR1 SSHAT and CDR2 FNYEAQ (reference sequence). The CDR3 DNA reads TGTGCTAGCAGTCAAAATTCAGGGGCCGAGCAGTACTTC. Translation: CASSQNSGAEQYF.

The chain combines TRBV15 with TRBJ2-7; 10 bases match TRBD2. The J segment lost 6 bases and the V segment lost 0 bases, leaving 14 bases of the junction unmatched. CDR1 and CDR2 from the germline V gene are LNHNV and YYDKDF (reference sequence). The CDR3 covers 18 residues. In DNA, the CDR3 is TGTGCCACCAGCAGAGATGGCAGCGGGGCTAGCGGGGGATTCGAGCAGTACTTC. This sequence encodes CATSRDGSGASGGFEQYF.

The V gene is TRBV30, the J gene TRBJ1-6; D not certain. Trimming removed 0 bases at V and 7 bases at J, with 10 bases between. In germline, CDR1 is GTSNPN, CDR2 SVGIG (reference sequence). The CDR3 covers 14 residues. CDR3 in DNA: TGTGCCTGGAGTGTGGCGACTCACAATTCACCCCTCCACTTT. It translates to CAWSVATHNSPLHF.

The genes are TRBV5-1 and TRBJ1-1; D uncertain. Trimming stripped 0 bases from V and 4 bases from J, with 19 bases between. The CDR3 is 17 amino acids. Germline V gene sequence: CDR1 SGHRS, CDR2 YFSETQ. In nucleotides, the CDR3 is TGCGCCAGCAGCTTGGTCCCACCCCCCAAATCCGGCACTGAAGCTTTCTTT. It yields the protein CASSLVPPPKSGTEAFF.

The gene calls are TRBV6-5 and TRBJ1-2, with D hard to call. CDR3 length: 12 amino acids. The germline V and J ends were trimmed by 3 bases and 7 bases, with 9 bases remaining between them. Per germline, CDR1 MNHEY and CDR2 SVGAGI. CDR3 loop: CASSYAGFGYTF. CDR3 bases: TGTGCCAGCAGTTATGCCGGGTTTGGCTACACCTTC.

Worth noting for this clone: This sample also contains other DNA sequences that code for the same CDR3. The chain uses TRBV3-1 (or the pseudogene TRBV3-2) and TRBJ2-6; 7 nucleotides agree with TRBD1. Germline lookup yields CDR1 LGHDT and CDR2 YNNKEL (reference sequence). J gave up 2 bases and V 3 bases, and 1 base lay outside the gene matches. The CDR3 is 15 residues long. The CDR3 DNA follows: TGTGCCAGCAGCCAGCAGGGGGCTGGGGCCAACGTCCTGACTTTC. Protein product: CASSQQGAGANVLTF.

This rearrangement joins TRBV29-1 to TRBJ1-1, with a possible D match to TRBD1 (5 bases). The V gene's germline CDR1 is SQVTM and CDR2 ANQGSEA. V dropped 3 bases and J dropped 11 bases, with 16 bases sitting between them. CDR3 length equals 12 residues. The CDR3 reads CSVEGGVGAAFF. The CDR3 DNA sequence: TGCAGCGTTGAGGGAGGGGTTGGGGCCGCTTTCTTT.

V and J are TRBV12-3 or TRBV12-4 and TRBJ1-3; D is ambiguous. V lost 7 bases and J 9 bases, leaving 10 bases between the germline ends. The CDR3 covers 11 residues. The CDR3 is CASTERSTIYF. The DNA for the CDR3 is TGTGCCAGCACCGAGAGAAGCACCATATATTTT.

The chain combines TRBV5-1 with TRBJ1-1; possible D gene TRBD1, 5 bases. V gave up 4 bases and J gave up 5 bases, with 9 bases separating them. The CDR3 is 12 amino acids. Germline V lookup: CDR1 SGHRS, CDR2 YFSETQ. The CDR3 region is CASSGGGTEAFF. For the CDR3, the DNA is TGCGCCAGCAGCGGCGGGGGAACTGAAGCTTTCTTT.